This T cell receptor beta chain was documented in a study of brain metastases from non-small cell lung cancer. Sequencing used immunoSEQ multiplex PCR; TCRdb keeps in-frame clones, though not all of them. The sample carries some 1,200 clones, approximately 85% recorded once. For this clone: An end of the junction does not agree with germline; a read error may underlie this. Other DNA sequences within the sample encode an identical CDR3.

Sequencing was done on a sample of tumor-adjacent normal tissue. The receptor's source is a donor at least 40 years old with non-small cell lung cancer.

CDR3: CASSLEWTGETQYF. CDR3 bases: TGCGCCAGCAGCTTGGAATGGACAGGGGAGACCCAATACTTC. The rearrangement uses TRBV5-1 and TRBJ2-5; 9 positions match TRBD1. Germline CDR1 reads SGHRS; CDR2 reads YFSETQ. The CDR3 is 14 amino acids.